This TCR beta chain came from a study of tumor-infiltrating lymphocytes in primary liver carcinoma (dated by TCRdb to the late 2010s). For context, the study as a whole: Of the five patients (three men and two women, aged 30 to 69 years), four had hepatocellular carcinoma and one had combined HCC and intrahepatic cholangiocarcinoma. Technical replicate repertoires showed high reproducibility, with mean shared-clone rates approximately 0.87 and correlation coefficients above 0.95. TCRbeta repertoire sequencing covered about 35 specimens from 5 patients: around 25 tumor regions, 5 adjacent noncancerous liver tissues and 5 peripheral blood samples. Samples yielded roughly 3.65 to 7.13 million productive TCRbeta reads; read depth did not differ significantly between tissue types. Agilent mRNA microarray profiling was performed on the roughly 27 tumor region samples to relate TCRbeta repertoire diversity to the local molecular phenotype. Tumors of the five patients were stage T1-T3 N0M0 with maximum diameters of 4.2 to 10 cm. The study combined TCRbeta repertoire sequencing, expression microarrays and whole-exome sequencing across five regions of each liver tumor, with adjacent normal tissue and blood.

Total RNA and DNA were co-extracted without cell sorting from around 20-30 mg of bulk tissue using the AllPrep DNA/RNA mini kit. Surgical resection was performed in China between 2015 and March 2016 on about 5 patients with histopathologically diagnosed primary liver carcinoma. Patients had chronic HBV infection and were treatment-naive at sampling. Each tumor was sampled at five spatially separated regions: the tumor centre plus the superior, inferior, left-lateral and right-lateral poles. Histological examination found more than 75% viable tumor cells in every tumor sample. Fresh tumor and adjacent tissue pieces were bisected; one half was stored in RNAlater at -80°C, the other sent for histology. Per the germline V gene, MDHEN is the CDR1 and SYDVKM is the CDR2. Inclusive of the bounding cysteine and phenylalanine, the CDR3 is 12 residues long. This entry keeps only the CDR3 DNA: 36 bases, framed from base 1.

The investigation overall reported the following: Comparison of CD4+ and CD8+ T cell repertoires was precluded by the use of bulk unsorted samples. Compared with blood, tumors had a significantly larger share of the repertoire taken up by the top 250 clones (p = 0.039). Only about 7.5-25% of top clones were present in all five regions of a tumor, suggesting spatial heterogeneity of tumor-infiltrating T cells. Only a few patients were included in the study, and the authors note that the findings should be validated in a larger study. Pairs of tumor regions showed greater repertoire overlap (mean about 36%) than tumor-adjacent pairs (roughly 17%) or tumor-blood pairs (roughly 15%), which is consistent with antigen-driven expansion. Only the TCR beta chain was sequenced, so true repertoire diversity is likely underestimated because unpaired alpha chains were not captured.

Using a constant-region primer and ProtoScript II reverse transcriptase, TCRbeta-specific cDNA was reverse-transcribed from 500 ng total RNA. Construction of the TCRbeta libraries relied on three nested rounds of multiplex PCR, following a slightly modified ARM-PCR procedure. Each of the first two PCR rounds ran for about 10 cycles and used multiplex TRBV1-TRBV30 forward primers together with a Cbeta reverse primer. Sample barcodes and Illumina adapters were added in a final 25-cycle PCR with Deep VentR polymerase. Amplicons of 200-500 bp were gel-purified with a QIAquick gel extraction kit before sequencing. TCRbeta amplicons were sequenced on an Illumina HiSeq 2500 with 250-bp paired-end reads. From the authors' description of their analysis: Trimmomatic v0.33 was used to quality-trim the reads, and FLASH v1.2.11 was used to merge paired reads so that full CDR3 sequences could be recovered. V, D and J germline segments were assigned to the rearranged TCRbeta sequences by MiGEC v1.2.1b. Clonotype statistics, along with Shannon-Wiener diversity indices, were calculated using VDJtools v1.0.0. Except for diversity analysis, only the 250 most abundant clonotypes of each sample were used in subsequent analyses to reduce sampling bias. TCRdb handled the public reads itself, with Q25 trimming in fastp and clone calling in MiXCR, and kept productive beta chains. Rows are unified per CDR3 protein, each entry keeping the most common DNA and genes. TCRdb, not the authors, supplied the V and J calls. Recorded for this sample are approximately 79,000 distinct CDR3 sequences; roughly three quarters of them occurred a single time. The ten largest clones capture 28% of the sample.

To note about this clonotype: Its recognized antigen is unknown. A clone one base away is much larger, so this may be a read error.

This chain is built from TRBV28 and TRBJ2-5, with no reliable assignment of the D segment. This clonotype was sampled from a middle-aged man with primary liver carcinoma and hepatitis B virus infection. The sample comprised liver tumor tissue from sampling region 4. The cell subset or site label, as the study defines it: tumor region T4, right-lateral pole. The nucleotides read TGTGGCAGCAGTTTTAGAGCGGAGACCCAGTACTTC. Its amino acids are CGSSFRAETQYF.